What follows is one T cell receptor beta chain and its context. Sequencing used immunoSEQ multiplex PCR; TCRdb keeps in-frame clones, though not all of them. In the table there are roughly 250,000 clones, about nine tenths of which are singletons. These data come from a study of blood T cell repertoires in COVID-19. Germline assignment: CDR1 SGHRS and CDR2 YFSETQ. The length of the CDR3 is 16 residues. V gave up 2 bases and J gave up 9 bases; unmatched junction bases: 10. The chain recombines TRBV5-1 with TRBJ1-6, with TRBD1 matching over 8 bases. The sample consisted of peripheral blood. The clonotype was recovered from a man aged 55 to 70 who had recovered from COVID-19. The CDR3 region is CASSFRLAGGISPLHF. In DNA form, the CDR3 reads TGCGCCAGCAGCTTTAGATTGGCAGGGGGCATTTCACCCCTCCACTTT.